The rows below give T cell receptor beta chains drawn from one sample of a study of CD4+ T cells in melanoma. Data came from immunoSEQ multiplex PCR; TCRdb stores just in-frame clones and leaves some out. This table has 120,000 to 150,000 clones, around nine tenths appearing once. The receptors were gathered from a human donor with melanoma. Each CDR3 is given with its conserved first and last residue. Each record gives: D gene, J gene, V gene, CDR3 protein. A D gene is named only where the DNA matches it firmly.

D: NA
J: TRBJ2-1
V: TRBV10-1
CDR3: CASSESTAKGEQFF

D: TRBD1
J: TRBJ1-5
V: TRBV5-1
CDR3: CASSSGQENQPQHF

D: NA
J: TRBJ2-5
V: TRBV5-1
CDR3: CASSLGTSQETQYF

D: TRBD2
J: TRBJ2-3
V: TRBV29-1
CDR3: CSAGLAGDTQYF

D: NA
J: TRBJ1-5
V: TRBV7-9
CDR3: CASSLGQNNQPQHF

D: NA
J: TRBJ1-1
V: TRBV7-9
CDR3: CASSFPRRDTEAFF

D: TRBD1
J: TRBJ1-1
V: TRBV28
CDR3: CASSPGTVKAFF

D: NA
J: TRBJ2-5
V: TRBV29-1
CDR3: CSVEDSSGETQYF

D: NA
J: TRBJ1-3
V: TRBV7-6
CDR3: CASSSQVSSGNTIYF

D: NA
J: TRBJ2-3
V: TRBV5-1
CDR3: CASSKPQGTDTQYF

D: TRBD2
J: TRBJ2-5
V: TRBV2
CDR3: CASSGEAGGQETQYF

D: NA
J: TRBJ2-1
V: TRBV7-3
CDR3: CASSLRQATYNEQFF

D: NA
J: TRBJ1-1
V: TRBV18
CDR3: CASSPLRRQNTEAFF

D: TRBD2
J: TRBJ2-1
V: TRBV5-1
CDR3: CASSLGVAGGLQFF

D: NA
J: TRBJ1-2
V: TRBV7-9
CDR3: CASSEKGGPYGYTF

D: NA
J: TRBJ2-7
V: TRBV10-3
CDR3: CAIGRSSYEQYF

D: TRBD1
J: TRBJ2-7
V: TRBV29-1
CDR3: CSAGDRAREGEQYF

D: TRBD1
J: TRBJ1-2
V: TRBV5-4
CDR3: CASSPGQVEYGYTF

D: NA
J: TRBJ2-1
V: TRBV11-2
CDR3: CASSLGSHNEQFF

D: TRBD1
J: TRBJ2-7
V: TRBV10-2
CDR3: CASRDRGLDEQYF

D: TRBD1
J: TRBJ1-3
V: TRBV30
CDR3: CAWRSGQGTELAGNTIYF

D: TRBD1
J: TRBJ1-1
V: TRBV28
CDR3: CASTSPGTGGAWNTEAFF

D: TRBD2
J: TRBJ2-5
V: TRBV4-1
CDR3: CASTSSGETQYF

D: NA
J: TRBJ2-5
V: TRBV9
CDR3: CASSPRLEGTQYF

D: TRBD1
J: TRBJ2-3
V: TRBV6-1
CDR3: CASGRGGADTDTQYF

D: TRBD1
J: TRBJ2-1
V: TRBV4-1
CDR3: CASSRGTGGNEQFF

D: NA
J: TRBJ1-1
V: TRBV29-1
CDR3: CSVRELFSTEAFF

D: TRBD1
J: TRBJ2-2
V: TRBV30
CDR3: CAWSLTGGWNTGELFF

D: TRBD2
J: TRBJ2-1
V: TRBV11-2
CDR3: CASSGGGAGFYNEQFF

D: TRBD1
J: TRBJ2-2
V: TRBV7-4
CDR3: CASSLLRDRECWNTGELFF

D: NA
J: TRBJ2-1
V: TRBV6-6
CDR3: CASSYSGWGNEQFF

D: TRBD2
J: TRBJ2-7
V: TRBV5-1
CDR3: CASSSGLAENEQYF